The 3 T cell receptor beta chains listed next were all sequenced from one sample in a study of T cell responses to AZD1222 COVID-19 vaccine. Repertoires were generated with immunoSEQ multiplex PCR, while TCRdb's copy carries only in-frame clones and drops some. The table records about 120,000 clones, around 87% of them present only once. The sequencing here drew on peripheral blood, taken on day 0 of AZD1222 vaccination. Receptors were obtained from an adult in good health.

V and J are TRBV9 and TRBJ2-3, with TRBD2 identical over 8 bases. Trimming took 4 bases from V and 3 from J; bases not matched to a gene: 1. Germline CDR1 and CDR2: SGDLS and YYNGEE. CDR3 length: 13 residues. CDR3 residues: CASSTSGTDTQYF. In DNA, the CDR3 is TGTGCCAGCAGCACTAGCGGTACAGATACGCAGTATTTT.

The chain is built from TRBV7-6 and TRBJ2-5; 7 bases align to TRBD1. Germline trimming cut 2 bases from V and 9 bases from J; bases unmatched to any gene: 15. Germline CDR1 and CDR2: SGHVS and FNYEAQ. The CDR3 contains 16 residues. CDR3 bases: TGTGCCAGCAGCTTATTGGGGACAGAGATTAAGGGGGCCCAGTACTTC. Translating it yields CASSLLGTEIKGAQYF.

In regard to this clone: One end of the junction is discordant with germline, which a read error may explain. The chain's CDR3 is CATSQIAASGRIEEFF. CDR3 nucleotides: TGTGCCACCAGCCAAATTGCGGCTAGCGGGAGGATTGAGGAGTTCTTC. The V and J genes are TRBV24-1 and TRBJ2-1; 11 bases fit TRBD2. The length of the CDR3 is 16 residues. Germline loops: CDR1 KGHDR, CDR2 SFDVKD.